This entry is about one T cell receptor beta chain. Its antigen is not known. These data come from a study of CXCR3-negative and CXCR3-positive naive CD8 T cells. Whole-study context: For each library, about 1.5 +/- 0.3 million TRB reads were obtained, about 135 million in total.

General study points: Diversity was high in both naive subsets and much lower in memory cells.

CD45RO-CCR7+CD27+CD95- characterized naive CD8+ T cells. Each TRB cDNA library was prepared by 5' RACE (with UMI labels). From its re-call of the 5' RACE reads, TCRdb lists each CDR3 protein once, without DNA. Its clone listing holds approximately 47,000 distinct CDR3 sequences. What was sequenced was naive CXCR3- CD8+ T cells from blood. Described subset: CD45RO-CCR7+CD27+CD95- naive CD8+ T cells lacking CXCR3 (TNR3-). The sequence was obtained from a human donor in good health. Some clones in this sample may be carry-over from other donors' samples.

The CDR3 region is CASSQGQGVTGELFF. V gene TRBV6-5 combines with J gene TRBJ2-2; lacking DNA, the TRBD1 call made by TCRdb goes unchecked. The CDR3 spans 15 residues. Germline V gene sequence: CDR1 MNHEY, CDR2 SVGAGI.